The 6 T cell receptor beta chains in this list originate from one sample, sequenced in a study of blood T cell repertoires in COVID-19. Assay used: immunoSEQ multiplex PCR; TCRdb lists only in-frame clones, some missing. The table includes around 100,000 clones, around four fifths detected once. Input material: peripheral blood. Receptors were obtained from a woman in her seventies with acute or convalescent COVID-19.

The chain uses TRBV28 and TRBJ1-3; D unclear. CDR3 size: 14 residues. Trimming took off 3 bases at V and 7 bases at J, with 13 bases between the two ends. Germline assignment: CDR1 MDHEN and CDR2 SYDVKM. The CDR3 loop is CASSLGRVGNTIYF. DNA for the CDR3: TGTGCCAGCAGTTTGGGGAGGGTAGGGAACACCATATATTTT.

This rearrangement joins TRBV5-1 to TRBJ1-2; weak D call: TRBD1 (5 bases). The germline CDR1 and CDR2 sequences are SGHRS and YFSETQ. Between the trimmed V and J ends, which lost 0 bases and 5 bases, there was a span of 14 bases. The CDR3 is made up of 15 amino acids. CDR3 region: CASSLGDLRGYGYTF. CDR3 DNA: TGCGCCAGCAGCTTGGGTGATCTACGGGGGTATGGCTACACCTTC. The variable domain in full, completed from reference TRBV5-1 and TRBJ1-2, reads KAGVTQTPRYLIKTRGQQVTLSCSPISGHRSVSWYQQTPGQGLQFLFEYFSETQRNKGNFPGRFSGRQFSNSRSEMNVSTLELGDSALYLCASSLGDLRGYGYTFGSGTRLTVV.

The chain recombines TRBV25-1 with TRBJ1-5, with D possibly being TRBD1 (6 bases). The CDR3 has 14 amino acids. Germline V gene lookup returns CDR1 MGHDK and CDR2 SYGVNS. Between the trimmed V and J ends, which lost 2 bases and 6 bases, there was a span of 11 bases. For the CDR3, the DNA is TGTGCCAGCAGTGAAGCAGGGGAGGGTCAGCCCCAGCATTTT. It encodes CASSEAGEGQPQHF.

This clone showed up just a few times. This chain joins TRBV2 and TRBJ1-2; 11 bases map to TRBD1. Germline V CDR1 and CDR2: SNHLY, FYNNEI. There are 14 residues in the CDR3. V dropped 6 bases and J dropped 7; count of bases not matched to a gene: 7. As DNA, the CDR3 is TGTGCCAGCAGCGGACAGGGGGCGTCAGGTGGCTACACCTTC. Residues: CASSGQGASGGYTF.

The chain combines TRBV10-1 with TRBJ1-3; no definite D call. Trimming removed 7 bases from V and 4 bases from J, with 20 bases in between. Germline CDR1 WNHNN, CDR2 SYGVQD (reference sequence). The CDR3 totals 16 residues. In DNA form, the CDR3 reads TGCGCCAGCACCCGCTATTGGGCTGCCTCCGGAAACACCATATATTTT. This translates into CASTRYWAASGNTIYF.

The chain uses TRBV2 and TRBJ1-2, with D hard to call. Germline V gene sequence: CDR1 SNHLY, CDR2 FYNNEI. Trimming removed 3 bases at V and 8 bases at J, with 16 bases between. The CDR3 covers 14 residues. The CDR3 reads CASSEAGRLLGYTF. CDR3 DNA sequence: TGTGCCAGCAGTGAGGCAGGCAGGCTTCTAGGCTACACCTTC.